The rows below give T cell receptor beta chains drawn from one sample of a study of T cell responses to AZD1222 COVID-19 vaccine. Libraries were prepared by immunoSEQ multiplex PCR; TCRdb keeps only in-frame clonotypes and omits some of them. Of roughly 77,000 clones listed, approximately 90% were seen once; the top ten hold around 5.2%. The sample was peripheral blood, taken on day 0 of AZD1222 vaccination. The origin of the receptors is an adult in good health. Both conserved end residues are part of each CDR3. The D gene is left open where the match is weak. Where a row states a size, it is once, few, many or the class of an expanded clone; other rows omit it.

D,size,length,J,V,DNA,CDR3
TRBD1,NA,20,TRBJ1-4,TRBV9,TGTGCCAGCAGCGTAGCGGGGGGACAGGCTGTAGGAGCAACTAATGAAAAACTGTTTTTT,CASSVAGGQAVGATNEKLFF
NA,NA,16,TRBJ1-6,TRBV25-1,TGTGCCAGCAGTGATTCCCACAGGGCCTATAATTCACCCCTCCACTTT,CASSDSHRAYNSPLHF
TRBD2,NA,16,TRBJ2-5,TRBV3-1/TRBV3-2,TGTGCCAGCAGCCAAGTATCAGCGGGGGGACAAGAGACCCAGTACTTC,CASSQVSAGGQETQYF
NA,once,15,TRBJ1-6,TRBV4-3,TGCGCCAGCAGCCAGATTCAGGGCGTATCTGCACCCCTCCACTTT,CASSQIQGVSAPLHF
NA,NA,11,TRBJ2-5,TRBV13,TGTGCCAGCAGCAAACAAGAGACCCAGTACTTC,CASSKQETQYF
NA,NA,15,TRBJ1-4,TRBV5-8,TGTGCCAGCAGCTTGGGGTCCGCAACTAATGAAAAACTGTTTTTT,CASSLGSATNEKLFF
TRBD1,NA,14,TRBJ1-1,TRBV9,TGTGCCAGCAGCGTATCAGGGGGCAACACTGAAGCTTTCTTT,CASSVSGGNTEAFF
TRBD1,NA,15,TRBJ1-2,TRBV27,TGTGCCAGCGGCCTCCGGGACAGGGCTTTGTATGGCTACACCTTC,CASGLRDRALYGYTF
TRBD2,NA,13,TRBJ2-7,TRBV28,TGTGCCAGCCGACTAGCGGGGGTCTACGAGCAGTACTTC,CASRLAGVYEQYF
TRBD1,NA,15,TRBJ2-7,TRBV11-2,TGTGCCAGCAGCTCGCCGGGACAGGGGGCGTACGAGCAGTACTTC,CASSSPGQGAYEQYF
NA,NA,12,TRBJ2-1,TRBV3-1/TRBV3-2,TGTGCCAGCAGCCAAGACGGGCTAAAGCAGTTCTTC,CASSQDGLKQFF
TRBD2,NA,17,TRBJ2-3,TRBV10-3,TGTGCCGCCACCGGGACTAGCACCACGGTAGGCCCAGATACGCAGTATTTT,CAATGTSTTVGPDTQYF
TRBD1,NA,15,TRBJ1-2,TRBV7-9,TGTGCCAGCAGCTTGACTCCGACAGGGATCTATGGCTACACCTTC,CASSLTPTGIYGYTF
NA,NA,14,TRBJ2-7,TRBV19,TGTGCCAGTAGTATAGACAGGGGAGGCTACGAGCAGTACTTC,CASSIDRGGYEQYF
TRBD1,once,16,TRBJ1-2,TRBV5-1,TGCGCCAGCAGCCCGGTAGGACAGGTTTTAAACTATGGCTACACCTTC,CASSPVGQVLNYGYTF
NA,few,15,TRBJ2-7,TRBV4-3,TGCGCCAGCAGCCAAGAGTTCGGGGGGCCTAACGAGCAGTACTTC,CASSQEFGGPNEQYF
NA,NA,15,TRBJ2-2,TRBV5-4,TGTGCCAGCAGCCCTTCCGGGGGACGGGACCGGGAGCTGTTTTTT,CASSPSGGRDRELFF
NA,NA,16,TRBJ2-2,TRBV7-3,TGTGCCAGCAGCAGGTCGGGGGCCGCGAACACCGGGGAGCTGTTTTTT,CASSRSGAANTGELFF
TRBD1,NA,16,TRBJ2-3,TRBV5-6,TGTGCCAGCAGCTTGGGTGCAGGGGGTAAAACAGATACGCAGTATTTT,CASSLGAGGKTDTQYF
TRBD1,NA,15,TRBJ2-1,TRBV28,TGTGCCAGCAACACTCCGGGACAGGGCTACAATGAGCAGTTCTTC,CASNTPGQGYNEQFF
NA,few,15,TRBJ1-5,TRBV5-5,TGTGCCAGCAAAACAAACCGGGACAGCAATCAGCCCCAGCATTTT,CASKTNRDSNQPQHF
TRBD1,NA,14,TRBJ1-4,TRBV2,TGTGCCAGCAGTGTGGGGACAGGGAGTGAAAAACTGTTTTTT,CASSVGTGSEKLFF
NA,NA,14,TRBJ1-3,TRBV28,TGTGCCAGCATGGTTGGGACACACATAAACACCATATATTTT,CASMVGTHINTIYF
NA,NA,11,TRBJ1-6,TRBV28,TGTGCCAGTGAGAAGGACTCACCCCTCCACTTT,CASEKDSPLHF
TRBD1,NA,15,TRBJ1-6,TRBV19,TGTGCCAGTAGTATAACAGGGGGATATAATTCACCCCTCCACTTT,CASSITGGYNSPLHF
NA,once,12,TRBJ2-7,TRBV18,TGTGCCAGCTCATCCCTCTCCTACGAGCAGTACTTC,CASSSLSYEQYF
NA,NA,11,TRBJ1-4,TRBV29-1,TGCAGCGTTGTGAATAATGAAAAACTGTTTTTT,CSVVNNEKLFF
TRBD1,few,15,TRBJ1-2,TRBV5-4,TGTGCCAGCAGCACTCGGACAGGGTTTGGCTATGGCTACACCTTC,CASSTRTGFGYGYTF
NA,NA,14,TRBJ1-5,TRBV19,TGTGCCAGTAGTATTCGAACCACAAATCAGCCCCAGCATTTT,CASSIRTTNQPQHF
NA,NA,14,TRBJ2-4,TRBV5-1,TGCGCCAGCTCACAGGGTGGGGCCAAAAACATTCAGTACTTC,CASSQGGAKNIQYF
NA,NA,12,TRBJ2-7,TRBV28,TGTGCCAGCAGTTCAGGGTCCTACGAGCAGTACTTC,CASSSGSYEQYF
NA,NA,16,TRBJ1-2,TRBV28,TGTGCCAGCAGTTTACCGGGGGAGGGTCTAAACTATGGCTACACCTTC,CASSLPGEGLNYGYTF
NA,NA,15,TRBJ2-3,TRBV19,TGTGCCAGTAGTGTCTCGAATCCAGGGACAGATACGCAGTATTTT,CASSVSNPGTDTQYF
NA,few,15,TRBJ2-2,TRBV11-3,TGTGCCAGCAGCTTAGTGGGGGCCAGCACCGGGGAGCTGTTTTTT,CASSLVGASTGELFF
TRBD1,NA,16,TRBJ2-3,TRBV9,TGTGCCAGCAGCGACCCGACAGGGTTTCGACCAGATACGCAGTATTTT,CASSDPTGFRPDTQYF
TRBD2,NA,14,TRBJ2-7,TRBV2,TGTGCCAGCAGGAACGGGGGGGCCGAGTACGAGCAGTACTTC,CASRNGGAEYEQYF
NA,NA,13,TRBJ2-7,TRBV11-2,TGTGCCAGCAGCCTACAAACCTCCTACGAGCAGTACTTC,CASSLQTSYEQYF
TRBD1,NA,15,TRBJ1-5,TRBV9,TGTGCCAGCAGCGCCCGGGACAGTAGCAATCAGCCCCAGCATTTT,CASSARDSSNQPQHF
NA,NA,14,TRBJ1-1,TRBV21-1,TGTGCCAGCACAGGCATCAACTTTAACACTGAAGCTTTCTTT,CASTGINFNTEAFF
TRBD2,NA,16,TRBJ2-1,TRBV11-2,TGTGCCAGCAGCTTAGCCCTAGCGGGGGGGGAGAATGAGCAGTTCTTC,CASSLALAGGENEQFF
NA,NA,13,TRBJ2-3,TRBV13,TGTGCCAGCAGCTATAGGGCCGGAGATACGCAGTATTTT,CASSYRAGDTQYF
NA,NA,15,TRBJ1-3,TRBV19,TGTGCCAGTAGTATCATGGACAGCTCTGGAAACACCATATATTTT,CASSIMDSSGNTIYF
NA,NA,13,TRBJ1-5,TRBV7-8,TGTGCCAGCAGCTTTGGGCCAAATCAGCCCCAGCATTTT,CASSFGPNQPQHF
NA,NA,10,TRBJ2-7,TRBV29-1,TGCAGCGTGGCCGACTACGAGCAGTACTTC,CSVADYEQYF
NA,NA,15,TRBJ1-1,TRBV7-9,TGTGCCAGCAGCCCCTGGGCACTCGTTTTGGCTGAAGCTTTCTTT,CASSPWALVLAEAFF
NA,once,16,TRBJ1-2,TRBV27,TGTGCCAGCAGTTTAGGTGGAGTGGTTAAGCGGGAAAGCTACACCTTC,CASSLGGVVKRESYTF
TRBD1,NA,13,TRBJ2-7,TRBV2,TGTGCCAGCAGGGACAGGGGATCCTACGAGCAGTACTTC,CASRDRGSYEQYF
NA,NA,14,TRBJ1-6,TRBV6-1,TGTGCCAGCAGTGAGAGGGGGGAGAATTCACCCCTCCACTTT,CASSERGENSPLHF
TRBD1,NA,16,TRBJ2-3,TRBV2,TGTGCCAGCGCTCCAGGGGGCCGCACAGGGATTGATACGCAGTATTTT,CASAPGGRTGIDTQYF
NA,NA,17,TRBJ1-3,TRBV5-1,TGCGCCAGCAGTCTGGAGGAGTTGGGGGGCGCTGGAAACACCATATATTTT,CASSLEELGGAGNTIYF
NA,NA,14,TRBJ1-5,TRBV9,TGTGCCAGCAGCGTTGACAGCCTTAATCAGCCCCAGCATTTT,CASSVDSLNQPQHF
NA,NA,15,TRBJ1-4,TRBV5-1,TGCGCCAGCAGAGTCTCTACAGCCACTAATGAAAAACTGTTTTTT,CASRVSTATNEKLFF
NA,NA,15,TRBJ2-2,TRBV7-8,TGTGCCAGCAGCTTAGGACAGACGAACACCGGGGAGCTGTTTTTT,CASSLGQTNTGELFF
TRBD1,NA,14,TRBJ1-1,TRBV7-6,TGTGCCAGCAGCTTAGTGACAGGGGCCACTGAAGCTTTCTTT,CASSLVTGATEAFF
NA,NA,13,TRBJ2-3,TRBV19,TGTGCCAGTAGTAGGCCGCTGTCAGATACGCAGTATTTT,CASSRPLSDTQYF
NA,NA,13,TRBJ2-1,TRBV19,TGTGCCAGTAGTATGTCGTTGGCCCTCGAGCAGTTCTTC,CASSMSLALEQFF
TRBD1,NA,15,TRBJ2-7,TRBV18,TGTGCCAGCTCACCACCAAATCAGGGGGTCTACGAGCAGTACTTC,CASSPPNQGVYEQYF